This T cell receptor (beta chain) is from a study of identical twins (dated by TCRdb to between 2015 and 2016). Background for the entire study: TCR alpha and beta repertoires from monozygotic twins, unrelated adults of various ages and cord blood were deep-sequenced to test whether fetal clonotypes persist. Replicate twin experiments were performed at different times using different library preparation protocols to rule out contamination.

Every donor in the study was a healthy Caucasian. Using Miltenyi CD45RO+ enrichment and human naive T-cell isolation kits, memory (CD45RO+) and naive T cells were isolated from PBMC. V has 5 bases trimmed and J has 9 bases trimmed; junction bases matching no gene number 7. For CDR1 and CDR2, the germline V gene lists SGHAT and FQNNGV. The CDR3 contains 13 residues, cysteine and phenylalanine counted. The retained sequence is limited to the CDR3, 39 bases, with the frame set at the first base. Libraries came from 5' RACE. The sample was run on an Illumina HiSeq 2000. Template switching introduced a universal primer binding site; the final cDNA contained a unique molecular identifier, enabling accurate counting of TCR cDNA molecules. First-strand cDNA for TCR alpha and beta chains was synthesized from specific primers in the conserved constant-segment region. To control for contamination, every cDNA library was double barcoded, receiving both a SMART-Mk sample barcode and Illumina barcodes. TruSeq adapter sequences, together with Illumina sample barcodes, were added in two successive PCR steps. The TCR alpha and beta cDNA libraries were sequenced on the Illumina HiSeq platform using custom primers. From the authors' description of their analysis: Raw reads were processed with MiGEC to extract unique molecular identifiers, and MiXCR was used to determine CDR3 positions. For each individual, recombination models were inferred using an EM algorithm with the repgenHMM and IGoR tools. Shared clonotypes were analyzed with the tcR package in R, and sharing was normalized by the product of cloneset sizes. To study raw recombination free of thymic and clonal selection effects, out-of-frame nonproductive sequences were analyzed. TCRdb passed the public sequencing reads through fastp at Q25 and MiXCR, retaining productive beta sequences. Every entry covers one CDR3 protein and lists the most common genes and DNA from its rows. These V and J calls originate from TCRdb's pipeline instead of the authors' own analysis. In all, the sample holds approximately 210,000 distinct CDR3 sequences, and roughly a tenth of those were seen once. 5% to 6.5% of the sample lies in the top ten.

This clonotype was observed a handful of times. Its antigen is still unknown. Base-call qualities are not available, and no considerably larger clone is one nucleotide away. Results and caveats for the whole study, not just this receptor: In monozygotic twins, out-of-frame TCR alpha sharing was systematically underestimated by recombination models, although the models agreed with sharing between unrelated individuals. Fewer insertions were carried by abundant cord blood beta clonotypes; a weaker similar trend was observed in young adult naive repertoires, while no such trend was observed in memory repertoires. A weaker excess of twin sharing was found in beta out-of-frame sequences because the signal-to-noise ratio was lowered by fewer shared sequences. Because the same donors could not be followed over many years, conclusions were based on cross-sectional statistical analysis. Compared with coincidental sharing between unrelated individuals, an excess of low generation-probability sequences was observed among out-of-frame TCR alpha sequences shared between twins. Zero-insertion analyses could be partly confounded by invariant T cells such as MAIT and iNKT, although diverse VJ usage argued against such confounding for most clonotypes.

The chain is assembled from TRBV11-2 and TRBJ2-1; 7 bases in the junction line up with TRBD2. This receptor was identified in a woman younger than 30 in good health. The source material was memory (CD45RO+) T cells sorted from blood. This sample's cell subset or site label indicates: CD45RO+ enriched T cells. The CDR3 region: CASSPGGKGEQFF. The DNA sequence reads TGTGCCAGCAGCCCCGGGGGGAAGGGTGAGCAGTTCTTC.